This record covers a single T cell receptor (beta chain). Germline V lookup: CDR1 MNHEY, CDR2 SMNVEV (reference sequence). The CDR3 is 14 residues long. Trimming at V came to 3 bases and at J to 9 bases, leaving 6 bases not matched to a gene. The record originates from a study of cytotoxic CD8 clonotypes in ibrutinib-treated CLL. The table came from immunoSEQ multiplex PCR; TCRdb's copy has only in-frame clones and leaves some out. The sample yields 15,000 to 20,000 clones, about 64% seen once. This chain joins TRBV27 and TRBJ2-1; 9 nucleotides agree with TRBD2. Specimen: PBMCs, collected after 12 months of ibrutinib treatment. The receptor was isolated from a human donor with chronic lymphocytic leukemia. CDR3 DNA: TGTGCCAGCAGTTTGGTAGCGGGAGTGGTTGAGCAGTTCTTC. Translating gives CASSLVAGVVEQFF.